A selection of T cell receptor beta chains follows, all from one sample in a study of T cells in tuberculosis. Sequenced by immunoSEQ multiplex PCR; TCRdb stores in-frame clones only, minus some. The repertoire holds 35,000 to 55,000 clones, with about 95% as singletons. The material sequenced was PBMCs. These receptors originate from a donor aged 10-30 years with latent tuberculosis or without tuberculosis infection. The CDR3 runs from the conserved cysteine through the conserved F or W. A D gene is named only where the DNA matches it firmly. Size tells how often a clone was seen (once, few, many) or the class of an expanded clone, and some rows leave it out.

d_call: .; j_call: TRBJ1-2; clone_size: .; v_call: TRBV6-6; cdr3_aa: CASMGAYGYTF; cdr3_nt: TGTGCCAGCATGGGGGCCTATGGCTACACCTTC
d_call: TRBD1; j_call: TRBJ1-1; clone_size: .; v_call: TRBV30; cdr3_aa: CAWTEGAGNTEAFF; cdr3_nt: TGTGCCTGGACGGAGGGGGCGGGGAACACTGAAGCTTTCTTT
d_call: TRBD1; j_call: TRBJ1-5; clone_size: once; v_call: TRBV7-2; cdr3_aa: CASSSRTGVVQPQHF; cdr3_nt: TGTGCCAGCAGCTCCCGGACAGGGGTGGTTCAGCCCCAGCATTTT
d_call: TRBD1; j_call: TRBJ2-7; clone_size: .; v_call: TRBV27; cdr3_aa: CASSWGTGGYEQYF; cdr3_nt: TGTGCCAGCAGTTGGGGGACAGGGGGTTACGAGCAGTACTTC
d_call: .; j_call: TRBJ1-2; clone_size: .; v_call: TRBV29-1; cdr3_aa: CSVGIQGYGYTF; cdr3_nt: TGCAGCGTTGGGATACAGGGCTATGGCTACACCTTC
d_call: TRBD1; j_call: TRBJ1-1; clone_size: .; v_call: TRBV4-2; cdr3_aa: CASRSPPGQTLNTEAFF; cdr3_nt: TGTGCCAGCAGATCACCCCCGGGACAGACGCTTAACACTGAAGCTTTCTTT
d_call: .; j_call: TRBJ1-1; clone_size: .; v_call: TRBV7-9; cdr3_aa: CASSRGTNTEAFF; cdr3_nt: TGTGCCAGCAGCCGCGGGACGAACACTGAAGCTTTCTTT
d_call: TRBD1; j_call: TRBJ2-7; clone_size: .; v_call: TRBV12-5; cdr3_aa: CASGLGQGVVYEQYF; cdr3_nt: TGTGCTAGTGGTTTGGGACAGGGGGTAGTGTACGAGCAGTACTTC
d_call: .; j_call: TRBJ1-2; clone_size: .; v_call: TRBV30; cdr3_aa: CAWSTDSRDYGYTF; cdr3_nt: TGTGCCTGGAGTACCGATTCTAGAGACTATGGCTACACCTTC
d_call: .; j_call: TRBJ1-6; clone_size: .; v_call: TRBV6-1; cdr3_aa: CASLSRGYGSPLHF; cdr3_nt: TGTGCCAGCCTTTCTCGGGGTTATGGTTCACCCCTCCACTTT
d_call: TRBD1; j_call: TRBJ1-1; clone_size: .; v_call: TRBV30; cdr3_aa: CAWNRGGTEAFF; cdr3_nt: TGTGCCTGGAACAGGGGGGGGACTGAAGCTTTCTTT
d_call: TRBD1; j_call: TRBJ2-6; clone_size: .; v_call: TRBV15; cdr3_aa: CATSPRDRLSGANVLTF; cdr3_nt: TGTGCCACCAGCCCCCGGGACAGACTCTCTGGGGCCAACGTCCTGACTTTC
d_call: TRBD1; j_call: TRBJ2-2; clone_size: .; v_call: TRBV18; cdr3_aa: CASSPLTGANTGELFF; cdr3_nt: TGTGCCAGCTCACCACTGACAGGGGCGAACACCGGGGAGCTGTTTTTT
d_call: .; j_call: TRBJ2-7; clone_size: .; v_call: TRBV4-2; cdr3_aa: CASSQDRLANAEQYF; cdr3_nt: TGTGCCAGCAGCCAAGATAGGTTAGCGAATGCCGAGCAGTACTTC
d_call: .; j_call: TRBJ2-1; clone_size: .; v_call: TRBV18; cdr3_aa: CASSPPGNEQFF; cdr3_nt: TGTGCCAGCTCACCACCCGGGAATGAGCAGTTCTTC
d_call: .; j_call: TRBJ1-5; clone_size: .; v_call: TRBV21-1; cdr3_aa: CASSSRDTHNQPQHF; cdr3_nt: TGTGCCAGCAGCTCCCGGGACACACACAATCAGCCCCAGCATTTT
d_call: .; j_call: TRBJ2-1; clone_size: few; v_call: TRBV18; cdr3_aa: CASSPREYSYNEQFF; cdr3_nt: TGTGCCAGCTCACCCCGGGAGTACTCCTACAATGAGCAGTTCTTC
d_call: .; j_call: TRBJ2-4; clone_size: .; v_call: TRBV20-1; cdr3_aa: CSARTKNIQYF; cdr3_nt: TGCAGTGCTAGGACAAAAAACATTCAGTACTTC
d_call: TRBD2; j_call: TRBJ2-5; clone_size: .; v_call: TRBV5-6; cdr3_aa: CASTVTSGSYPETQYF; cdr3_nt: TGTGCCAGCACGGTAACTAGCGGGAGTTACCCAGAGACCCAGTACTTC
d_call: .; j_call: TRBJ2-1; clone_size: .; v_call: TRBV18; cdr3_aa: CASSRDSYNEQFF; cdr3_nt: TGTGCCAGCTCGCGGGACTCGTACAATGAGCAGTTCTTC
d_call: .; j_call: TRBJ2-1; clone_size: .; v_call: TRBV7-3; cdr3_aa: CASSLNGGPMNEQFF; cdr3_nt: TGTGCCAGCAGCTTAAACGGGGGGCCTATGAATGAGCAGTTCTTC
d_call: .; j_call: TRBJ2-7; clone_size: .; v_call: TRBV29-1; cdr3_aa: CSQGGEGPEQYF; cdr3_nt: TGCAGCCAGGGGGGAGAGGGGCCCGAGCAGTACTTC
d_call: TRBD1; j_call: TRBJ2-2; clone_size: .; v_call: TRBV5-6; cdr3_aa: CASSSDRGRYIGELFF; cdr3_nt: TGTGCCAGCAGCTCGGACAGGGGCAGGTATATCGGGGAGCTGTTTTTT
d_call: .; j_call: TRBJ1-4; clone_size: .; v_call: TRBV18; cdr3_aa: CASSPRGVTNEKLFF; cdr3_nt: TGTGCCAGCTCACCACGGGGGGTAACTAATGAAAAACTGTTTTTT